The source of this TCR beta chain is a study of blood T cells in healthy people across ages. PCR was performed a second time for roughly 6 to 12 cycles using a sample-barcoded 5' primer and a J-beta primer mix. TCRdb re-derived calls from the 5' RACE reads in MiXCR, one entry per CDR3 protein. This table has 1.5 million to 2 million distinct CDR3 sequences, roughly 30% appearing once. Losses at the gene ends were 6 bases for V and 10 bases for J; bases not matched to a gene: 9. Per the germline V gene, CDR1 is WSHSY and CDR2 is SAAADI. The CDR3 totals 13 residues. Each donor was a healthy Caucasian individual from Russia, aged 6 to 90.

Material: blood. The source of this sequence is a young woman in good health. The V and J genes are TRBV10-2 and TRBJ2-1; 7 bases match TRBD1. The chain's CDR3 is CASRTGSSYEQFF. Here the CDR3 DNA reads TGCGCCAGCAGGACAGGGAGCTCCTACGAGCAGTTCTTC.